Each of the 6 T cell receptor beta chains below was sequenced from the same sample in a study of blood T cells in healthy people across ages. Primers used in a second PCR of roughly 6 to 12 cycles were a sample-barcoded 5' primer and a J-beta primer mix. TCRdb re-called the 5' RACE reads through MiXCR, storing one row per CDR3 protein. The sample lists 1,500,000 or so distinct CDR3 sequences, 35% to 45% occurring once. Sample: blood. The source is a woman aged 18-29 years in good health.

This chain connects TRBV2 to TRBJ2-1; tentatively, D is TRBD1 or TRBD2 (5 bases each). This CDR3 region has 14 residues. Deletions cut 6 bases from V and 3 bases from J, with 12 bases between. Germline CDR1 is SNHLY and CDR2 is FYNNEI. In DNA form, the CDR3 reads TGTGCCAGCAGGGTTCGGGGCGTCTACAATGAGCAGTTCTTC. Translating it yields CASRVRGVYNEQFF. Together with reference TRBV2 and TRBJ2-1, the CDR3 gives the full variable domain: EPEVTQTPSHQVTQMGQEVILRCVPISNHLYFYWYRQILGQKVEFLVSFYNNEISEKSEIFDDQFSVERPDGSNFTLKIRSTKLEDSAMYFCASRVRGVYNEQFFGPGTRLTVL.

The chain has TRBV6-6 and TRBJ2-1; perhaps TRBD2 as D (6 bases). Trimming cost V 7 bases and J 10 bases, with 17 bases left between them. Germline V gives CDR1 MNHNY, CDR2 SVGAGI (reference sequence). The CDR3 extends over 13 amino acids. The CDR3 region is CASMDLRGYEQFF. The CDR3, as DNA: TGTGCCAGCATGGACCTTCGGGGGTACGAGCAGTTCTTC.

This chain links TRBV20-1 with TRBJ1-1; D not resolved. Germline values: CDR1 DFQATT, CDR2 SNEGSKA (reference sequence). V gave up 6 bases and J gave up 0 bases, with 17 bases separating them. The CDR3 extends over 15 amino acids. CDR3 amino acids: CSAKETALMNTEAFF. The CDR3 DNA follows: TGCAGTGCAAAAGAGACCGCTCTCATGAACACTGAAGCTTTCTTT.

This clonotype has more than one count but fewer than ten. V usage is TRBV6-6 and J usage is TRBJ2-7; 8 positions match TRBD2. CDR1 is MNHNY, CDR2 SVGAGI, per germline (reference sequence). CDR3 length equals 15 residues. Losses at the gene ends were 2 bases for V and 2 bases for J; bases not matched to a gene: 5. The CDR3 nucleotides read TGTGCCAGCAGTTACGGTAGCGGGGACCCCTACGAGCAGTACTTC. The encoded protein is CASSYGSGDPYEQYF.

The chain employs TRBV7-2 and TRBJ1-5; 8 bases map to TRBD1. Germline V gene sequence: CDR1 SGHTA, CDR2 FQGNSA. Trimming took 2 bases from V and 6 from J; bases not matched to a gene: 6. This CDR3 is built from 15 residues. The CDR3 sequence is CASSLSTGVSQPQHF. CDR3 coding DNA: TGTGCCAGCAGCTTATCGACAGGGGTGTCTCAGCCCCAGCATTTT. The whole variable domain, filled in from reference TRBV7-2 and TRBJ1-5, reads GAGVSQSPSNKVTEKGKDVELRCDPISGHTALYWYRQSLGQGLEFLIYFQGNSAPDKSGLPSDRFSAERTGGSVSTLTIQRTQQEDSAVYLCASSLSTGVSQPQHFGDGTRLSIL.

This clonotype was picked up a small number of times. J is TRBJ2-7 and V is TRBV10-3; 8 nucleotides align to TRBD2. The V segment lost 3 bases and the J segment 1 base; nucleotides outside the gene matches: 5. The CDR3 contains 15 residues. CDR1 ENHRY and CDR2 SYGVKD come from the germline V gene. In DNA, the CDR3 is TGTGCCATCAGTGAAGTGGGCGGGGGGTCCTACGAGCAGTACTTC. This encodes CAISEVGGGSYEQYF.